The source of this TCR beta chain is a study of glioma-infiltrating T cells. CDR1 and CDR2 from the germline V gene are GTSNPN and SVGIG (reference sequence). Trimming pared 3 bases from V and 10 bases from J, leaving 13 bases between. This CDR3 comprises 13 residues. TCR alpha and beta CDR3 regions were amplified from RNA using iRepertoire nested multiplex PCR. In TCRdb, the multiplex PCR reads were re-called with MiXCR into one record per CDR3 protein. This sample carries about 130,000 distinct CDR3 sequences, roughly 25% of them seen once, and the ten largest clones take 12% to 15%. The chain recombines TRBV30 with TRBJ1-6; D possibly corresponds to TRBD1 (5 bases). The receptor comes from a human donor with low-grade glioma or glioblastoma, undergoing nonglioma brain surgery, or in good health (not recorded which). The sequenced sample consisted of glioma tissue, nonneoplastic brain tissue, or PBMCs (not recorded which). The chain's CDR3 is CAWRPDMVSPLHF. The CDR3 DNA sequence: TGTGCCTGGAGGCCGGACATGGTCTCACCCCTCCACTTT.